These T cell receptor beta chains were read from a single sample in a study of regulatory T cells in long-lasting Graves disease. TCRdb itself ran the multiplex PCR reads through MiXCR, one entry per CDR3 protein. The sample yields 300,000 to 400,000 distinct CDR3 sequences, around 15% seen once. Sequenced material: peripheral blood mononuclear cells (PBMCs), taken at new diagnosis, from a patient treated with antithyroid drugs. The receptors originated from a female donor with Graves disease. Both conserved end residues are part of each CDR3. Each record gives: V gene, CDR3 length, J gene, CDR3 protein.

V gene: TRBV27; CDR3 length: 18; J gene: TRBJ1-3; CDR3 protein: CASSLFGDSLSSGNTIYF
V gene: TRBV19; CDR3 length: 16; J gene: TRBJ2-7; CDR3 protein: CASSEQGPPKSYAQYF
V gene: TRBV20-1; CDR3 length: 14; J gene: TRBJ2-1; CDR3 protein: CSAKTSGDYNEQFF
V gene: TRBV6-4; CDR3 length: 13; J gene: TRBJ2-5; CDR3 protein: CASSDGWGETQYF
V gene: TRBV27; CDR3 length: 15; J gene: TRBJ2-7; CDR3 protein: CASSTMGLGGREQYF
V gene: TRBV12-5; CDR3 length: 12; J gene: TRBJ2-5; CDR3 protein: CASGLDGETQYF
V gene: TRBV5-1; CDR3 length: 14; J gene: TRBJ1-5; CDR3 protein: CASSSGQGTQPQHF
V gene: TRBV5-1; CDR3 length: 15; J gene: TRBJ2-7; CDR3 protein: CASSPGGGLDGEQYF
V gene: TRBV20-1; CDR3 length: 13; J gene: TRBJ2-7; CDR3 protein: CSARGSKLYEQYF
V gene: TRBV11-3; CDR3 length: 18; J gene: TRBJ2-1; CDR3 protein: CASSGTGAGDSPWNEQFF
V gene: TRBV24-1; CDR3 length: 15; J gene: TRBJ2-5; CDR3 protein: CATSSPGEGGETQYF
V gene: TRBV6-1; CDR3 length: 16; J gene: TRBJ2-4; CDR3 protein: CASAPRAGAPKNIQYF
V gene: TRBV6-5; CDR3 length: 16; J gene: TRBJ2-2; CDR3 protein: CASSYRAQENTGELFF
V gene: TRBV20-1; CDR3 length: 15; J gene: TRBJ2-3; CDR3 protein: CSAENRESGTDTQYF
V gene: TRBV19; CDR3 length: 17; J gene: -; CDR3 protein: CASRTLSQGNMDNEQFF
V gene: TRBV7-9; CDR3 length: 14; J gene: TRBJ2-5; CDR3 protein: CASSPDRMGETQYF
V gene: TRBV12-3/TRBV12-4; CDR3 length: 14; J gene: TRBJ1-6; CDR3 protein: CASSRDRERSPLHF
V gene: TRBV5-1; CDR3 length: 15; J gene: TRBJ2-1; CDR3 protein: CASSRNRGPGNEQFF
V gene: TRBV28; CDR3 length: 16; J gene: TRBJ2-1; CDR3 protein: CASSPGGQGARGEQFF
V gene: TRBV4-1; CDR3 length: 15; J gene: TRBJ2-2; CDR3 protein: CASSQPLASTGELFF
V gene: TRBV20-1; CDR3 length: 14; J gene: TRBJ2-7; CDR3 protein: CSARDLGHSYEQYF
V gene: TRBV7-6; CDR3 length: 14; J gene: TRBJ1-2; CDR3 protein: CASSRDPTNYGYTF
V gene: TRBV30; CDR3 length: 14; J gene: TRBJ1-1; CDR3 protein: CAWRLGLWGTEAFF
V gene: TRBV10-3; CDR3 length: 10; J gene: TRBJ1-6; CDR3 protein: CAITVLVLHF
V gene: TRBV5-1; CDR3 length: 15; J gene: TRBJ1-2; CDR3 protein: CASSLRDTQYYGYTF
V gene: TRBV13; CDR3 length: 15; J gene: TRBJ1-4; CDR3 protein: CASSLKAGVGEKLFF
V gene: TRBV4-1; CDR3 length: 13; J gene: TRBJ2-5; CDR3 protein: CASSRYTGETQYF
V gene: TRBV9; CDR3 length: 12; J gene: TRBJ1-2; CDR3 protein: CASSSGRDGYTF
V gene: TRBV15; CDR3 length: 18; J gene: TRBJ2-3; CDR3 protein: CATSRDESGGGEGDTQYF
V gene: TRBV15; CDR3 length: 15; J gene: TRBJ1-1; CDR3 protein: CATSNPPRGYTEAFF
V gene: TRBV27; CDR3 length: 16; J gene: TRBJ2-5; CDR3 protein: CASSLVSGRDGETQYF
V gene: TRBV20-1; CDR3 length: 13; J gene: TRBJ2-3; CDR3 protein: CSGVGGRTDTQYF
V gene: TRBV6-2/TRBV6-3; CDR3 length: 17; J gene: TRBJ1-4; CDR3 protein: CASTRLIFPTTYEKLFF
V gene: TRBV11-2; CDR3 length: 14; J gene: TRBJ2-7; CDR3 protein: CASSPPRGAQRQYF
V gene: TRBV7-3; CDR3 length: 16; J gene: TRBJ2-3; CDR3 protein: CASSSRPGQGTDTQYF
V gene: TRBV6-2/TRBV6-3; CDR3 length: 15; J gene: TRBJ2-7; CDR3 protein: CASSYSPSSSYEQYF
V gene: TRBV28; CDR3 length: 19; J gene: TRBJ2-3; CDR3 protein: CASSFFWDYKTSSTDTQYF
V gene: TRBV27; CDR3 length: 15; J gene: TRBJ2-1; CDR3 protein: CASSPPTSGNNEQFF
V gene: TRBV12-5; CDR3 length: 14; J gene: TRBJ2-1; CDR3 protein: CASGLGTGENEQFF
V gene: TRBV9; CDR3 length: 16; J gene: TRBJ2-2; CDR3 protein: CASSVLEGPNTGELFF
V gene: TRBV11-2; CDR3 length: 14; J gene: TRBJ1-1; CDR3 protein: CASSLSGPFTEAFF
V gene: TRBV11-2; CDR3 length: 14; J gene: TRBJ1-2; CDR3 protein: CASSYGWRNYGYTF
V gene: TRBV27; CDR3 length: 17; J gene: TRBJ1-2; CDR3 protein: CASSSNGDTGANYGYTF
V gene: TRBV12-3/TRBV12-4; CDR3 length: 16; J gene: TRBJ1-2; CDR3 protein: CASSIRQGALNYGYTF
V gene: TRBV15; CDR3 length: 15; J gene: TRBJ2-7; CDR3 protein: CATSRDLGSSYEQYF
V gene: TRBV27; CDR3 length: 14; J gene: TRBJ1-2; CDR3 protein: CASRRPGGAYGYTF
V gene: TRBV9; CDR3 length: 13; J gene: TRBJ2-7; CDR3 protein: CASSPDSGGEQYF
V gene: TRBV12-5; CDR3 length: 16; J gene: TRBJ2-2; CDR3 protein: CASGLGTGSLTGELFF
V gene: TRBV7-2; CDR3 length: 14; J gene: TRBJ1-2; CDR3 protein: CASSISLGGDGYTF
V gene: TRBV11-2; CDR3 length: 14; J gene: TRBJ2-4; CDR3 protein: CASSLDVEGDIQYF